This T cell receptor beta chain was recorded in a study of spatial heterogeneity in lung cancer. The CDR3 is 14 residues long. Germline V gene sequence: CDR1 MDHEN, CDR2 SYDVKM. Trimming stripped 8 bases from V and 4 bases from J, with 18 bases between. TCRdb itself ran the 5' RACE reads through MiXCR, one entry per CDR3 protein. The sample lists over 40,000 distinct CDR3 sequences, approximately 12% occurring once. Time point here: blood at routine non-recurrence follow-up after resection. Unsorted tumor, nontumor lung tissue or cryopreserved PBMC supplied the whole RNA. The chain has TRBV28 and TRBJ2-7, with D possibly being TRBD1 or TRBD2 (5 bases each). The material sequenced was PBMCs, taken at follow-up. The clonotype comes from a male donor with early-stage non-small cell lung cancer. In DNA form, the CDR3 reads TGTGCCAGCCTTGAGGGGTCCTTCTCTTACGAGCAGTACTTC. The encoded protein is CASLEGSFSYEQYF.